Shown below are 26 T cell receptor beta chains from a single sample sequenced in a study of blood T cells in healthy people across ages. Primed by a sample-barcoded 5' primer and a J-beta primer mix, a second PCR proceeded for about 6 to 11 cycles. MiXCR, applied by TCRdb to the 5' RACE reads, yields one record per CDR3 protein. The profile shows fewer than 950,000 distinct CDR3 sequences, about 55% of them singletons. The sample consisted of blood. These receptors all come from a man at least 80 years old in good health.

There are a few counts of this clonotype. The V gene is TRBV29-1, the J gene TRBJ2-3, with 9 nucleotides matching TRBD2. J gave up 0 bases and V 6 bases, and 10 bases lay outside the gene matches. From germline, CDR1 is SQVTM and CDR2 ANQGSEA. The CDR3 covers 16 residues. The DNA for the CDR3 is TGCAGCGTGGCGGCGGCGACTAGCGGAAGCACAGATACGCAGTATTTT. Translated, it gives CSVAAATSGSTDTQYF.

This clonotype turned up a few times. The CDR3 DNA reads as TGTGCCAGCAGCCCCCCAGGCCCCGGGCATGGCTACACCTTC. Translated, it gives CASSPPGPGHGYTF. The V call is TRBV3-1, the J call TRBJ1-2; D remains ambiguous. This CDR3 is 14 amino acids long. Per the germline V gene, CDR1 is LGHDT and CDR2 is YNNKEL (reference sequence). V lost 4 bases to trimming and J lost 6 bases, with 15 bases between them.

This clonotype was observed a handful of times. The chain carries TRBV29-1 and TRBJ1-1; unclear D gene. The V end lost 1 base, the J end lost 3 bases, and 6 bases lay between the germline ends. The CDR3 extends over 12 amino acids. In germline, CDR1 is SQVTM, CDR2 ANQGSEA. In DNA, the CDR3 is TGCAGCGTTGAAGCCGGGGACACTGAAGCTTTCTTT. Its protein product is CSVEAGDTEAFF.

A few counts support this clonotype. The chain combines TRBV7-6 with TRBJ2-5; TRBD2 agrees at 13 bases. The CDR3 runs to 16 residues. J lost 13 bases, V lost 4 bases, and 15 bases had no gene match. CDR1 is SGHVS, CDR2 FNYEAQ, per germline. In DNA, the CDR3 is TGTGCCAGCAGCTCCGGTGCCGGGACTAGCGGGATCGATTGGTACTTC. Protein sequence: CASSSGAGTSGIDWYF.

The chain uses TRBV6-6 and TRBJ2-4; weak D call: TRBD2 (6 bases). Germline V gene data show CDR1 as MNHNY and CDR2 as SVGAGI (reference sequence). CDR3 length: 15 amino acids. Between the trimmed V and J ends, which lost 5 bases and 3 bases, there was a span of 14 bases. The CDR3 DNA is TGTGCCAGCAGTGAGGATCCGGACTACAAAAACATTCAGTACTTC. This gives the protein CASSEDPDYKNIQYF.

This clonotype was found a few times. CDR3 coding DNA: TGTGCCAGCAGCTTAGATGGCCGGGAGCAAGAGACCCAGTACTTC. Its protein product is CASSLDGREQETQYF. This chain uses TRBV11-2 with TRBJ2-5; TRBD2 might be the D (6 bases). Germline loops: CDR1 SGHAT, CDR2 FQNNGV. The CDR3 length is 15 residues. Trimming left V 0 bases short and J 2 bases short, with 10 bases between.

J is TRBJ2-5 and V is TRBV11-2; D call uncertain. The CDR3 is 14 amino acids. The V and J ends lost 5 bases and 2 bases respectively, with 12 bases between them. Germline lookup yields CDR1 SGHAT and CDR2 FQNNGV. The CDR3 coding sequence is TGTGCCAGCAGCCCCCACCCTGGACAAGAGACCCAGTACTTC. As protein: CASSPHPGQETQYF.

In its sample, this clonotype was seen many times. A read error may be the cause here, since a much bigger clone is one base away. The chain recombines TRBV3-1 with TRBJ2-7; D unclear. Trimming shortened V by 1 base and J by 5 bases, and 3 bases separated the two germline ends. The CDR3 covers 11 residues. The germline gives CDR1 LGHDT, CDR2 YNNKEL (reference sequence). Here the CDR3 DNA reads TGTGCCAGCAGCCAAGGGGACGAGCAGTACTTC. This codes for CASSQGDEQYF.

This clonotype came up once. The rearrangement uses TRBV9 and TRBJ2-1, with D unclear. The length of the CDR3 is 19 residues. V dropped 4 bases and J dropped 4 bases, with 27 bases sitting between them. The germline gives CDR1 SGDLS, CDR2 YYNGEE. CDR3 amino acids: CASSPLGLLKADPYNEQFF. The CDR3 nucleotides read TGTGCCAGCAGCCCACTGGGCCTGTTAAAAGCCGACCCATACAATGAGCAGTTCTTC.

This clonotype has only a few counts. The chain uses TRBV14 and TRBJ2-1; maybe TRBD1 (8 bases). This CDR3 comprises 15 residues. Trimming removed 4 bases at V and 4 bases at J, with 14 bases between. Germline V gene data show CDR1 as SGHDN and CDR2 as FVKESK. CDR3 in DNA: TGTGCCAGCAGCCGGGGGGGACAGGTTTACAATGAGCAGTTCTTC. Its protein product is CASSRGGQVYNEQFF.

The rearrangement joins TRBV4-1 to TRBJ2-5; 9 bases align to TRBD2. The end of the DNA is better explained by TRBJ2-7, so the J call may be wrong. The germline CDR1 and CDR2 sequences are MGHRA and YSYEKL. This CDR3 contains 16 residues. The CDR3 bases are TGCGCCAGCAGCCAAGATATCGGGCTAGCGGGGTACGAGCAGTACTTC. It is translated as CASSQDIGLAGYEQYF.

The CDR3 loop is CASTVNNEQFF. CDR3 coding DNA: TGTGCCAGCACCGTGAACAATGAGCAGTTCTTC. This chain joins TRBV12-3 or TRBV12-4 and TRBJ2-1; D gene unclear. Trimming left V 7 bases short and J 5 bases short, with 6 bases between. CDR3 length: 11 residues.

The chain uses TRBV28 and TRBJ2-7; a possible D gene is TRBD1 (6 bases). Looked up from germline, CDR1 is MDHEN and CDR2 is SYDVKM. The CDR3 has 11 amino acids. V was cut by 5 bases and J by 7 bases, with 9 bases left in between. The CDR3 sequence is CASSIGGEQYF. CDR3 nucleotide sequence: TGTGCCAGCAGTATAGGGGGTGAGCAGTACTTC.

The V call is TRBV29-1, the J call TRBJ1-5, with D unclear. The CDR3 extends over 13 amino acids. Germline lookup yields CDR1 SQVTM and CDR2 ANQGSEA. V lost 4 bases to trimming and J lost 0 bases, with 7 bases between them. CDR3 protein: CSVVEDSNQPQHF. CDR3 coding DNA: TGCAGCGTTGTAGAAGATAGCAATCAGCCCCAGCATTTT.

The chain recombines TRBV4-2 with TRBJ2-3; 8 bases match TRBD2. V dropped 0 bases and J dropped 14; count of bases not matched to a gene: 10. The CDR3 extends over 14 amino acids. Looked up from germline, CDR1 is LGHNA and CDR2 is YNFKEQ. The CDR3 sequence is CASSQETGGEYAYF. The CDR3 DNA follows: TGTGCCAGCAGCCAAGAAACCGGGGGGGAATACGCGTATTTT.

About this clonotype: This may be a read error, as it is one base from a much larger clone. The chain carries TRBV6-2 or TRBV6-3 and TRBJ2-1; D assignment may be TRBD1 or TRBD2 (5 bases each). Germline V gene data show CDR1 as MNHEY and CDR2 as SVGEGT. The CDR3 sequence is 15 residues long. The CDR3: CAGSLTGTVVNEQFF. The CDR3 nucleotides are TGTGCCGGCAGCCTAACCGGGACGGTCGTCAATGAGCAGTTCTTC.

This clonotype was counted only a few times. This chain uses TRBV3-1 with TRBJ2-3; no definite D call. This CDR3 is built from 13 residues. V shed 4 bases and J shed 14 bases, with 19 bases lying between them. The germline CDR1 and CDR2 sequences are LGHDT and YNNKEL (reference sequence). The CDR3 region has the DNA TGTGCCAGCAGCCGCCTCGGAGTCAGATACGCGTATTTT. It yields the protein CASSRLGVRYAYF.

The chain employs TRBV21-1 and TRBJ2-7; the table's TRBD1 call for D was not verified on the DNA. TRBV21-1 is reported as a pseudogene. The CDR3 is 17 residues long. The CDR3 DNA reads as TGTGCCAGCAGCAATCTCCCGCGCCAGGGGGAAACCTACGAGCAGTACTTC. This encodes CASSNLPRQGETYEQYF.

V is TRBV7-2 and J is TRBJ2-5, with no clear D. This CDR3 contains 14 residues. Germline assignment: CDR1 SGHTA and CDR2 FQGNSA. The germline V and J ends were trimmed by 4 bases and 4 bases, with 13 bases remaining between them. The CDR3 coding sequence is TGTGCCAGCAGCTCCTCCATTACGGGAGAGACCCAGTACTTC. Its protein product is CASSSSITGETQYF.

The rearrangement links TRBV6-5 to TRBJ2-4; 9 bases fit TRBD2. J gave up 15 bases and V 5 bases, and 17 bases lay outside the gene matches. The CDR3 consists of 15 residues. Germline CDR1 and CDR2: MNHEY and SVGAGI. In nucleotides, the CDR3 is TGTGCCAGCAGTCCCTCCGGGACTAGCCGTCTGCGGGTGTACTTC. Translating it yields CASSPSGTSRLRVYF.

Only a few counts were recorded for this clonotype. One base away lies a much larger clone, so this may be a sequencing read error. V gene TRBV5-1 combines with J gene TRBJ2-1, with D perhaps matching TRBD2 (6 bases). CDR1 is SGHRS and CDR2 is YFSETQ in the germline V gene. Trimming took 2 bases from V and 5 from J, leaving 14 bases between them. The CDR3 consists of 15 residues. The CDR3 loop reads CASSFVAGSNNEQFF. CDR3 nucleotides: TGCGCCAGCAGCTTTGTGGCGGGGTCGAACAATGAGCAGTTCTTC.

Details on this clonotype: A read error is possible here, since a much larger clone lies one base away. The DNA for the CDR3 is TGCGGCGTTGAAGTAGGGACAGGGAATTATGGCTACACCTTC. It specifies CGVEVGTGNYGYTF. This chain connects TRBV29-1 to TRBJ1-2; the match to TRBD1 covers 9 bases. CDR1 and CDR2 from the germline V gene are SQVTM and ANQGSEA. CDR3 length equals 14 residues.

The chain carries TRBV5-1 and TRBJ2-7, with D tentatively TRBD1 (6 bases). With 3 bases removed from V and 3 bases from J, the gap between germline ends came to 16 bases. CDR3 length equals 15 residues. Per germline, CDR1 SGHRS and CDR2 YFSETQ. The CDR3 here is CASSWGQSGDYEQYF. CDR3 sequence (DNA): TGCGCCAGCAGCTGGGGGCAGTCAGGGGACTACGAGCAGTACTTC.

For the CDR3, the DNA is TGCGCCAGCAGCGGGGGGGAGCGGGAGCGGGCCTACAATGAGCAGTTCTTC. Translated: CASSGGERERAYNEQFF. The genes are TRBV5-1 and TRBJ2-1, with 8 bases fitting TRBD2. The CDR3 length is 17 residues. The V gene end was trimmed by 4 bases and the J gene end by 2 bases; junction bases not matched to a gene: 11. Germline CDR1 reads SGHRS; CDR2 reads YFSETQ.

This clonotype was seen once. The genes are TRBV10-3 and TRBJ2-1; no definite D call. V dropped 10 bases and J dropped 6 bases, with 13 bases sitting between them. Germline CDR1 and CDR2: ENHRY and SYGVKD. The CDR3 has 12 amino acids. CDR3 protein: CATVNPPNEQFF. The CDR3 nucleotides are TGTGCCACCGTGAACCCTCCCAATGAGCAGTTCTTC.

The rearrangement joins TRBV20-1 to TRBJ2-7; D perhaps matches TRBD2 (6 bases). The CDR3 has 12 amino acids. Between the trimmed V and J ends, which lost 8 bases and 5 bases, there was a span of 16 bases. Germline values: CDR1 DFQATT, CDR2 SNEGSKA (reference sequence). CDR3 sequence: CSLRMGLHEQYF. CDR3 in DNA: TGCAGTCTGAGAATGGGACTCCACGAGCAGTACTTC.